These 30 T cell receptor beta chains were all obtained from the same sample, sequenced in a study of beta chain features in type 1 diabetes. The investigators reverse transcribed all of the isolated RNA, so they sequenced expressed TCRB transcripts. Sequenced by immunoSEQ multiplex PCR; TCRdb stores in-frame clones only, minus some. The sample records approximately 150,000 clones, about 9.7% being singletons. Sequenced input: central memory CD4+ T cells from blood. Receptor source: a woman aged 40 to 50 in good health.

There are a few counts of this clone. The J gene is TRBJ2-1, the V gene TRBV5-1; D unresolved. The V gene's germline CDR1 is SGHRS and CDR2 YFSETQ. Trimming removed 0 bases at V and 9 bases at J, with 13 bases between. This CDR3 has 14 residues. The CDR3 nucleotides are TGCGCCAGCAGCTTGGGACTTATTGCCGGTGAGCAGTTCTTC. It translates to CASSLGLIAGEQFF. The whole variable domain, remainder taken from reference TRBV5-1 and TRBJ2-1, is KAGVTQTPRYLIKTRGQQVTLSCSPISGHRSVSWYQQTPGQGLQFLFEYFSETQRNKGNFPGRFSGRQFSNSRSEMNVSTLELGDSALYLCASSLGLIAGEQFFGPGTRLTVL.

V usage is TRBV6-5 and J usage is TRBJ2-1; D might be TRBD1 (5 bases). Germline V lookup: CDR1 MNHEY, CDR2 SVGAGI. V lost 4 bases and J 5 bases, leaving 9 bases between the germline ends. This CDR3 has 13 residues. The CDR3 spells CASSFDSNNEQFF. The CDR3 bases are TGTGCCAGCAGTTTCGACAGCAACAATGAGCAGTTCTTC.

The genes are TRBV7-2 and TRBJ1-2; D is ambiguous. Trimming took 5 bases from V and 8 from J, leaving 18 bases between them. Looked up from germline, CDR1 is SGHTA and CDR2 is FQGNSA. The CDR3 extends over 14 amino acids. The CDR3 bases are TGTGCCAGCAGCCCCACCCTTGAAGCTCGAGGCTACACCTTC. It specifies CASSPTLEARGYTF.

This clone was seen more than once but under ten times. The J gene is TRBJ2-7, the V gene TRBV7-9; 7 bases map to TRBD1. Germline V gene lookup returns CDR1 SEHNR and CDR2 FQNEAQ (reference sequence). V gave up 4 bases and J gave up 5 bases; unmatched junction bases: 8. The CDR3 has 14 amino acids. The CDR3 DNA is TGTGCCAGCAGCTCCACCTGGACAGGCGACGAGCAGTACTTC. This codes for CASSSTWTGDEQYF.

This clone has just a few counts. J is TRBJ2-3 and V is TRBV29-1; no firm D call. The germline V and J ends were trimmed by 3 bases and 6 bases, with 16 bases remaining between them. Germline V gives CDR1 SQVTM, CDR2 ANQGSEA. There are 14 residues in the CDR3. In DNA, the CDR3 is TGCAGCGTTGACGGCGCCGAAGAGAGGGATACGCAGTATTTT. Translation gives CSVDGAEERDTQYF.

This clone appeared a few times. The chain carries TRBV4-2 and TRBJ1-2, with D possibly being TRBD1 (6 bases). With 4 bases removed from V and 6 bases from J, the gap between germline ends came to 15 bases. Germline lookup yields CDR1 LGHNA and CDR2 YNFKEQ. The CDR3 spans 14 residues. The chain's CDR3 is CASSPPDRSDGYTF. The CDR3 DNA reads as TGTGCCAGCAGCCCCCCAGACAGGTCCGATGGCTACACCTTC.

In its sample, this clone was seen a few times. The chain has TRBV4-3 and TRBJ2-2; TRBD1 matches at 9 bases. The J segment lost 5 bases and the V segment lost 0 bases, leaving 10 bases of the junction unmatched. Germline V gives CDR1 LGHNA, CDR2 YSLEER. The CDR3 spans 18 residues. The CDR3 DNA reads as TGCGCCAGCAGCCAAGATTACCGCGGACAGGGGAGGACCGGGGAGCTGTTTTTT. Translation gives CASSQDYRGQGRTGELFF.

This clone has a handful of counts. V gene TRBV18 combines with J gene TRBJ2-5; D might be TRBD2 (6 bases). Trimming took 2 bases from V and 3 from J, leaving 13 bases between them. Germline-derived CDR1 and CDR2 are KGHSH and LQKENI. CDR3 length: 15 residues. The DNA of the CDR3 is TGTGCCAGCTCACCAAGTATGTGGGGGGAAGAGACCCAGTACTTC. Translating it yields CASSPSMWGEETQYF. Based on the CDR3 plus reference TRBV18 and TRBJ2-5, the full variable domain is NAGVMQNPRHLVRRRGQEARLRCSPMKGHSHVYWYRQLPEEGLKFMVYLQKENIIDESGMPKERFSAEFPKEGPSILRIQQVVRGDSAAYFCASSPSMWGEETQYFGPGTRLLVL.

This clone was seen only a few times. This sequence joins TRBV19 and TRBJ1-1; 8 nucleotides align to TRBD1. The CDR3 sequence is 14 residues long. The trim removed 3 bases at V and 3 bases at J, leaving 3 bases unmatched. Germline V gives CDR1 LNHDA, CDR2 SQIVND (reference sequence). The CDR3 spells CASSIGQGDTEAFF. CDR3 nucleotides: TGTGCCAGTAGTATTGGACAGGGCGACACTGAAGCTTTCTTT.

This clone showed up just a few times. Other DNA sequences of this sample code for an identical CDR3. This sequence joins TRBV6-5 and TRBJ2-7; perhaps TRBD2 as D (5 bases). Trimming left V 6 bases short and J 4 bases short, with 10 bases between. The CDR3 totals 12 residues. Per germline, CDR1 MNHEY and CDR2 SVGAGI. CDR3 loop: CASREDGYEQYF. The CDR3 region has the DNA TGTGCCAGCAGGGAGGACGGGTACGAGCAGTACTTC.

This clone was counted once. The chain recombines TRBV6-5 with TRBJ2-3; 8 nucleotides align to TRBD2. Looked up from germline, CDR1 is MNHEY and CDR2 is SVGAGI. V was pared by 4 bases and J by 4 bases, with 7 bases of the junction left unmatched. This CDR3 is 15 amino acids long. As DNA, the CDR3 is TGTGCCAGCAGTTCAGGGACTAGTCGTCCAGATACGCAGTATTTT. It translates to CASSSGTSRPDTQYF.

The V and J genes are TRBV6-5 and TRBJ2-7; TRBD1 agrees at 8 bases. With 7 bases clipped from V and 3 bases from J, the junction kept 8 bases outside the gene matches. The CDR3 is 14 amino acids. The germline gives CDR1 MNHEY, CDR2 SVGAGI. The CDR3 DNA follows: TGTGCCAGCAAGCCCCAGGGGGCTGTCTACGAGCAGTACTTC. Its translation: CASKPQGAVYEQYF.

This clone showed up just a few times. Other DNA sequences in the same sample also yield this CDR3. V gene TRBV5-4 combines with J gene TRBJ1-2; D remains ambiguous. The germline gives CDR1 SGHNT, CDR2 YYREEE (reference sequence). This CDR3 is 13 amino acids long. Trimming stripped 0 bases from V and 5 bases from J, with 8 bases between. CDR3: CASSLGGDYGYTF. The CDR3 DNA reads as TGTGCCAGCAGCTTGGGAGGAGATTATGGCTACACCTTC.

In this sample, this clone turned up a few times. CDR3 DNA sequence: TGTGCCAGCTCACCACGGCTAGCGGGGAGCGGCGTCACCGGGGAGCTGTTTTTT. Encoded protein: CASSPRLAGSGVTGELFF. This chain connects TRBV18 to TRBJ2-2, with 9 nucleotides matching TRBD2. Germline CDR1 reads KGHSH; CDR2 reads LQKENI. V lost 1 base to trimming and J lost 4 bases; unmatched junction nucleotides: 10. This CDR3 comprises 18 residues.

The V call is TRBV6-6, the J call TRBJ2-7, with a weak D call TRBD2 (6 bases). CDR1 and CDR2 from the germline V gene are MNHNY and SVGAGI (reference sequence). This CDR3 region has 15 residues. The germline V and J ends were trimmed by 4 bases and 4 bases, with 17 bases remaining between them. This CDR3 is CASSFSTGDRYEQYF. DNA for the CDR3: TGTGCCAGCAGTTTCTCTACGGGGGACCGGTACGAGCAGTACTTC.

The V and J genes are TRBV6-5 and TRBJ2-7, with D perhaps TRBD1 (5 bases). In germline, CDR1 is MNHEY, CDR2 SVGAGI. CDR3 length equals 14 residues. Trimming cost V 2 bases and J 4 bases, with 12 bases left between them. The CDR3: CASSYVPGNYEQYF. The CDR3 region has the DNA TGTGCCAGCAGTTACGTTCCAGGGAATTACGAGCAGTACTTC.

The chain is built from TRBV10-3 and TRBJ1-2; D is perhaps TRBD1 (5 bases). Germline values: CDR1 ENHRY, CDR2 SYGVKD. This CDR3 has 15 amino acids. Trimming removed 2 bases from V and 7 bases from J, with 17 bases in between. CDR3: CAISEEAGDRGGYTF. DNA of the CDR3: TGTGCCATCAGTGAGGAGGCAGGAGATAGGGGTGGCTACACCTTC.

The DNA for the CDR3 is TGCAGTGCCCACAGGGGCGGTCAGCAGTACTTC. The encoded protein is CSAHRGGQQYF. The J gene is TRBJ2-7, the V gene TRBV20-1, with 7 bases aligning to TRBD1. The V segment lost 6 bases and the J segment 8 bases; nucleotides outside the gene matches: 7. The CDR3 length is 11 residues. The V gene's germline CDR1 is DFQATT and CDR2 SNEGSKA (reference sequence).

The chain carries TRBV7-2 and TRBJ2-6, with TRBD1 matching over 7 bases. CDR3 length: 19 residues. Trimming cost V 5 bases and J 0 bases; bases outside gene matches: 13. In germline, CDR1 is SGHTA, CDR2 FQGNSA. The CDR3 nucleotides are TGTGCCAGCAGCCGAGCCGCTCCGGGACAGACCTCTGGGGCCAACGTCCTGACTTTC. Protein sequence: CASSRAAPGQTSGANVLTF.

The chain carries TRBV5-6 and TRBJ2-3; tentatively, D is TRBD2 (7 bases). Trimming removed 3 bases from V and 2 bases from J, with 19 bases in between. This CDR3 is 17 amino acids long. The V gene's germline CDR1 is SGHDT and CDR2 YYEEEE. The CDR3 spells CASSSPSAGAITDTQYF. The CDR3 bases are TGTGCCAGCAGCTCTCCCTCTGCGGGGGCGATCACAGATACGCAGTATTTT.

V and J are TRBV5-4 and TRBJ1-2, with 11 positions matching TRBD1. J was trimmed by 4 bases and V by 4 bases; bases with no gene match: 12. Per germline, CDR1 SGHNT and CDR2 YYREEE (reference sequence). This CDR3 region has 17 residues. The DNA of the CDR3 is TGTGCCAGCAGCATAGGACAGGGGGCTGCAATGGTCTATGGCTACACCTTC. This encodes CASSIGQGAAMVYGYTF.

This clone was picked up a small number of times. The chain has TRBV10-3 and TRBJ1-3; 7 nucleotides line up with TRBD1. CDR3 size: 11 residues. V gave up 6 bases and J gave up 9 bases; unmatched junction bases: 2. Germline loops: CDR1 ENHRY, CDR2 SYGVKD. This CDR3 reads CAIRTGPTIYF. CDR3 bases: TGTGCCATCAGGACAGGGCCCACCATATATTTT.

The chain joins TRBV9 to TRBJ2-2; 10 nucleotides agree with TRBD2. This CDR3 has 18 amino acids. Germline V gene sequence: CDR1 SGDLS, CDR2 YYNGEE. Trimming took 1 base from V and 5 from J; bases not matched to a gene: 11. CDR3 sequence reads: CASSVSSGGLRGTGELFF. The CDR3 coding sequence is TGTGCCAGCAGCGTATCTAGCGGGGGCCTTAGAGGGACCGGGGAGCTGTTTTTT.

This clone was picked up a small number of times. The rearrangement links TRBV5-6 to TRBJ2-5; D gene uncertain. This CDR3 is built from 12 residues. Per germline, CDR1 SGHDT and CDR2 YYEEEE. V was pared by 4 bases and J by 2 bases, with 6 bases between. CDR3: CASSRYQETQYF. For the CDR3, the DNA is TGTGCCAGCAGCCGTTATCAAGAGACCCAGTACTTC.

V gene TRBV25-1 combines with J gene TRBJ2-5; tentative D call: TRBD1 (6 bases). Germline V gene data show CDR1 as MGHDK and CDR2 as SYGVNS. The CDR3 extends over 12 amino acids. Trimming removed 8 bases at V and 3 bases at J, with 10 bases between. The CDR3 DNA is TGTGCCAGCGGAAGGACAGAAGAGACCCAGTACTTC. Translation gives CASGRTEETQYF.

With respect to this clone: Other DNA variants within this sample encode the same CDR3. V usage is TRBV7-2 and J usage is TRBJ1-1; D call uncertain. Germline-derived CDR1 and CDR2 are SGHTA and FQGNSA. CDR3 length: 12 residues. Trimming pared 2 bases from V and 5 bases from J, leaving 6 bases between. CDR3 protein: CASSLRGTEAFF. The CDR3 DNA is TGTGCCAGCAGCTTACGCGGAACTGAAGCTTTCTTT. The full variable domain, rest sourced from reference TRBV7-2 and TRBJ1-1, is GAGVSQSPSNKVTEKGKDVELRCDPISGHTALYWYRQSLGQGLEFLIYFQGNSAPDKSGLPSDRFSAERTGGSVSTLTIQRTQQEDSAVYLCASSLRGTEAFFGQGTRLTVV.

CDR3 DNA: TGTGCCAGCAGTCCATCAGGAGGGCGCGGTGGCTACACCTTC. Amino acid sequence: CASSPSGGRGGYTF. The V call is TRBV2, the J call TRBJ1-2, with D unresolved. This CDR3 has 14 residues. V lost 5 bases and J 7 bases, leaving 17 bases between the germline ends. Per the germline V gene, CDR1 is SNHLY and CDR2 is FYNNEI.

This clone was found a few times. It is unclear where the CDR3 begins or ends on the DNA, so no DNA is shown, and the CDR3 is as TCRdb lists it. The genes are TRBV23-1 and TRBJ1-4; the table gives TRBD1 as D, unverified against the DNA. TRBV23-1 is an open reading frame whose function is uncertain. The length of the CDR3 is 15 amino acids, counting both ends. The CDR3 loop is CASSHQGAIMKNCFF.

This clone was detected only a few times. The CDR3 is CASSSSGGARYEQYF. The CDR3 DNA reads TGTGCCAGCAGTTCAAGCGGGGGGGCGCGATACGAGCAGTACTTC. V gene TRBV28 combines with J gene TRBJ2-7; TRBD2 agrees at 10 bases. CDR3 length equals 15 residues. The junction had 7 bases not matched to a gene; V was cut back by 4 bases and J by 4 bases. Germline V gene lookup returns CDR1 MDHEN and CDR2 SYDVKM.

The rearrangement uses TRBV7-2 and TRBJ2-3, with a tentative D call TRBD2 (7 bases). From germline, CDR1 is SGHTA and CDR2 FQGNSA. The CDR3 sequence is 17 residues long. Trimming left V 4 bases short and J 3 bases short, with 20 bases between. The CDR3 loop is CASSSARGGRGTDTQYF. The CDR3 DNA reads TGTGCCAGCAGCTCCGCGAGGGGGGGGCGGGGGACAGATACGCAGTATTTT.